Listed below are T cell receptor beta chains from one sample, sequenced in a study of blood T cell repertoires in COVID-19. The table came from immunoSEQ multiplex PCR; TCRdb's copy has only in-frame clones and leaves some out. The sample includes about 410,000 clones, over 75% of them seen just once. The sample consisted of peripheral blood. Source of these receptors: a woman between 40 and 55 years old with COVID-19, enrolled during active disease. Both conserved end residues are part of each CDR3.

TRBV6-2/TRBV6-3	TRBJ2-3	CASSYLADTQYF
TRBV5-1	TRBJ2-7	CASSLLGGSYEQYF
TRBV28	TRBJ2-2	CASIGLTGIRELFF
TRBV2	TRBJ1-1	CASSESWEDNNTEAFF
TRBV20-1	TRBJ1-6	CSASQDRGSSYNSPLHF
TRBV28	TRBJ1-5	CASSLMEGTPYSNQPQHF
TRBV19	TRBJ1-3	CASTRTFRGNTIYF
TRBV4-1	TRBJ2-3	CASSQDQASGDTQYF
TRBV10-3	TRBJ1-1	CAIRGGHGGTEAFF
TRBV6-2/TRBV6-3	TRBJ1-5	CASSSGQPQHF
TRBV7-9	TRBJ1-1	CASSLVLGQEAFF
TRBV18	TRBJ2-3	CASSPISGQGVPGGTDTQYF
TRBV7-3	TRBJ1-1	CASSVSRGGEAFF
TRBV7-2	TRBJ1-6	CASSPRGSLALHF
TRBV28	TRBJ1-3	CASSLMQGRNTIYF
TRBV4-3	TRBJ1-3	CASSPTGASGNTIYF
TRBV6-6	TRBJ2-7	CASSPGHRYEQYF
TRBV5-1	TRBJ2-1	CASSLGVAGVDEQFF
TRBV13	TRBJ2-1	CASSSGGKGGLGYNEQFF
TRBV28	TRBJ2-5	CASSSGGRETQYF
TRBV7-2	TRBJ2-5	CASSLFPRGRTGETQYF
TRBV5-5	TRBJ2-3	CASSLLGGADTQYF
TRBV19	TRBJ2-4	CASSPWTGQAKNIQYF
TRBV15	TRBJ1-5	CATSRDRHSNQPQHF
TRBV5-1	TRBJ1-3	CASSLNRGSGNTIYF
TRBV10-3	TRBJ1-5	CAISESGTVRPQHF
TRBV3-1/TRBV3-2	TRBJ2-2	CASSQRSSSAANTGELFF